Each of the 5 T cell receptor beta chains below was sequenced from the same sample in a study of cytomegalovirus exposure and HLA in healthy donors. Amplification used 60 Vbeta primers and 13 Jbeta primers. Produced via immunoSEQ multiplex PCR; TCRdb's table is partial and in-frame only. The profile covers under 95,000 clones, with roughly 80% appearing a single time and 0.85% to 1.3% taken by the ten largest. The sequenced material came from PBMCs. The receptor source for this set is a male donor in good health and CMV-seronegative.

The V and J genes are TRBV2 and TRBJ2-7; the D is unclear. V lost 2 bases and J 8 bases, leaving 7 bases between the germline ends. Germline values: CDR1 SNHLY, CDR2 FYNNEI. The CDR3 is 11 residues long. Here the CDR3 reads CASSESPKQYF. In DNA form, the CDR3 reads TGTGCCAGCAGTGAAAGCCCCAAGCAGTACTTC.

This sequence joins TRBV7-2 and TRBJ1-2; the match to TRBD1 covers 8 bases. This CDR3 has 14 amino acids. In germline, CDR1 is SGHTA, CDR2 FQGNSA. V dropped 5 bases and J dropped 0; count of bases not matched to a gene: 2. The CDR3 DNA sequence: TGTGCCAGCAGCGGGACAGGAGCTAACTATGGCTACACCTTC. Its translation is CASSGTGANYGYTF.

This chain links TRBV10-3 with TRBJ2-2, with TRBD2 as a possible D gene (7 bases). The ends were cut back, 5 bases at V and 3 bases at J, with 13 bases in the middle. Germline lookup yields CDR1 ENHRY and CDR2 SYGVKD. The CDR3 extends over 15 amino acids. The CDR3 spells CAISQGRDDTGELFF. In nucleotides, the CDR3 is TGTGCCATCAGTCAGGGGAGGGACGACACCGGGGAGCTGTTTTTT.

CDR3 loop: CASSAQPGLDMETQYF. CDR3 DNA: TGTGCCAGCAGCGCACAACCGGGACTAGACATGGAGACCCAGTACTTC. This chain connects TRBV7-9 to TRBJ2-5; 8 bases map to TRBD2. J lost 5 bases, V lost 5 bases, and 13 bases had no gene match. The CDR3 is made up of 16 amino acids. In germline, CDR1 is SEHNR, CDR2 FQNEAQ (reference sequence).

The V gene is TRBV10-2, the J gene TRBJ2-7; possibly TRBD1 for D (5 bases). Germline CDR1 is WSHSY and CDR2 is SAAADI. The V end was cut by 10 bases, the J end by 2 bases, with 9 bases between. The CDR3 has 11 amino acids. The CDR3 DNA sequence: TGCGCCAAACAGGTACCCTACGAGCAGTACTTC. Translation gives CAKQVPYEQYF.